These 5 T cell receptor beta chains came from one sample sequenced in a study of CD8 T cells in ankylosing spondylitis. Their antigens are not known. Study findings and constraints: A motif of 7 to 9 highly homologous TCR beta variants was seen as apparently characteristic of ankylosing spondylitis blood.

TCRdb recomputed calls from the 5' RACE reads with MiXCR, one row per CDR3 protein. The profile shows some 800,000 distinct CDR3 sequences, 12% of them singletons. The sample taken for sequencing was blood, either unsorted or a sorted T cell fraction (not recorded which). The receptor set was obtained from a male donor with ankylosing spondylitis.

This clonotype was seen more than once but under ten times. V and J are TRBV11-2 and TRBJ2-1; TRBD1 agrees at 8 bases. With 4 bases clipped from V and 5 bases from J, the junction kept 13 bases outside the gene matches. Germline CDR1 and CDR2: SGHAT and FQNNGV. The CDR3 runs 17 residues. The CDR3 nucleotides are TGTGCCAGCAGCTCAAGAAGGACAGGGAAAGCCCACAATGAGCAGTTCTTC. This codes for CASSSRRTGKAHNEQFF.

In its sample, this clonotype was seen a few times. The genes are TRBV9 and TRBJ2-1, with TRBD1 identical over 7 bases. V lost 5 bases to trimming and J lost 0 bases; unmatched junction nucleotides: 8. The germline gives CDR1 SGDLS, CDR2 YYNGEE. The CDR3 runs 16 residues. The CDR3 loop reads CASSGQAGSSYNEQFF. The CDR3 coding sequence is TGTGCCAGCAGTGGACAGGCCGGTAGCTCCTACAATGAGCAGTTCTTC.

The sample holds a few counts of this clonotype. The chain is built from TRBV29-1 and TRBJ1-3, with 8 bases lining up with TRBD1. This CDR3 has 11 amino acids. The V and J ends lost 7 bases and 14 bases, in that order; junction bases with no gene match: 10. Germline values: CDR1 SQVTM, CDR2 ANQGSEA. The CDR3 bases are TGCAGCGGTTCACAGGGGGATGGATTATATTTT. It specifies CSGSQGDGLYF. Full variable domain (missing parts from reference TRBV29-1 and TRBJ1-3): SAVISQKPSRDICQRGTSLTIQCQVDSQVTMMFWYRQQPGQSLTLIATANQGSEATYESGFVIDKFPISRPNLTFSTLTVSNMSPEDSSIYLCSGSQGDGLYFGEGSWLTVV.

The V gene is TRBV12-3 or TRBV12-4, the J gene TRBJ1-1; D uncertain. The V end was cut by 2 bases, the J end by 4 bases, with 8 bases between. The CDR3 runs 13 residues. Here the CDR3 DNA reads TGTGCCAGCAGTTTATCGGCGGGCACTGAAGCTTTCTTT. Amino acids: CASSLSAGTEAFF.

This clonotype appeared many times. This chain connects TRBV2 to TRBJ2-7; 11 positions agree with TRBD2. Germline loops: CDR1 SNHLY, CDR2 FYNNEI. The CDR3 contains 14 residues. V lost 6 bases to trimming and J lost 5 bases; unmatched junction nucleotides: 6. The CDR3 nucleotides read TGTGCCAGCAGACGACTAGCGGGATCCCACGAGCAGTACTTC. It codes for CASRRLAGSHEQYF.